This TCR beta chain comes out of a study of control samples from healthy donors and cancer patients. Libraries were prepared by immunoSEQ multiplex PCR; TCRdb keeps only in-frame clonotypes and omits some of them. In the table there are 95,000 to 150,000 clones, approximately 92% of which are singletons. Germline CDR1 MNHEY, CDR2 SVGAGI. V dropped 7 bases and J dropped 3 bases, with 15 bases sitting between them. The CDR3 runs to 15 residues. Sequencing was done on a sample of PBMCs. The receptor was isolated from a man older than 75 with head and neck cancer. J is TRBJ2-2 and V is TRBV6-5; TRBD1 or TRBD2 may be the D gene (5 bases each). The CDR3 region has the DNA TGTGCCAGCACTGCCATCGGGACCTACACCGGGGAGCTGTTTTTT. Encoded protein: CASTAIGTYTGELFF.